One sample yielded the 9 T cell receptor beta chains listed below, sequenced in a study of cytomegalovirus exposure and HLA in healthy donors. Amplification used 60 Vbeta primers and 13 Jbeta primers. The data were produced by immunoSEQ multiplex PCR, yet TCRdb's version contains in-frame clones alone and is incomplete. The profile shows 35,000 to 45,000 clones, around 69% of them singletons. Sample: PBMCs. These receptors were collected from a woman younger than 45 in good health and CMV-seropositive.

The V call is TRBV5-5, the J call TRBJ1-1, with D unclear. Trimming shortened V by 5 bases and J by 0 bases, and 14 bases separated the two germline ends. The CDR3 consists of 15 residues. Germline CDR1 SGHKS, CDR2 YYEKEE (reference sequence). For the CDR3, the DNA is TGTGCCAGCAGATCCCGGGCGGGAATGAACACTGAAGCTTTCTTT. It is translated as CASRSRAGMNTEAFF.

This clone was counted a few times. The CDR3 spells CASSLMGGRNQPQHF. CDR3 DNA: TGCGCCAGCAGCTTGATGGGAGGGAGAAATCAGCCCCAGCATTTT. This sequence joins TRBV5-1 and TRBJ1-5; no definite D call. This CDR3 has 15 residues. Germline CDR1 SGHRS, CDR2 YFSETQ. The V end was cut by 1 base, the J end by 4 bases, with 12 bases between.

V usage is TRBV6-5 and J usage is TRBJ1-2, with unresolved D. This CDR3 is built from 13 residues. Trimming took 6 bases from V and 9 from J, leaving 17 bases between them. Germline CDR1 and CDR2: MNHEY and SVGAGI. Here the CDR3 DNA reads TGTGCCAGCAGAGCCGGTCCAATGAGGAGCTACACCTTC. Residues: CASRAGPMRSYTF.

The V gene is TRBV11-1, the J gene TRBJ2-3; 8 nucleotides agree with TRBD2. The CDR3 sequence is 15 residues long. Trimming cost V 6 bases and J 0 bases; bases outside gene matches: 5. Germline CDR1 reads SGHAT; CDR2 reads FQDESV (reference sequence). CDR3 protein: CASSFSGASTDTQYF. The CDR3, as DNA: TGTGCCAGCAGTTTTAGCGGGGCAAGCACAGATACGCAGTATTTT.

This clone was recorded only once. The chain couples TRBV12-5 to TRBJ2-1; maybe TRBD2 (7 bases). Germline loops: CDR1 LGHNT, CDR2 FRNRAP. Trimming stripped 0 bases from V and 7 bases from J, with 25 bases between. This CDR3 is built from 19 residues. CDR3 coding DNA: TGTGCTAGTGGTTTGGTCGCCCTCGGGGGGCGGGGCCGCACGAATGAGCAGTTCTTC. It is translated as CASGLVALGGRGRTNEQFF.

V and J are TRBV7-8 and TRBJ2-1, with 11 bases lining up with TRBD2. CDR1 is SGHVS, CDR2 FQNEAQ, per germline. The CDR3 has 14 amino acids. V gave up 4 bases and J gave up 7 bases; unmatched junction bases: 3. CDR3: CASSSLAGENEQFF. DNA for the CDR3: TGTGCCAGCAGCTCACTAGCGGGAGAGAATGAGCAGTTCTTC.

The chain recombines TRBV4-1 with TRBJ2-4; D ambiguous. The germline CDR1 and CDR2 sequences are MGHRA and YSYEKL. This CDR3 has 15 residues. Trimming cost V 0 bases and J 0 bases, with 6 bases left between them. CDR3: CASSQDSLAKNIQYF. The CDR3 nucleotides are TGCGCCAGCAGCCAAGACTCCCTAGCCAAAAACATTCAGTACTTC.

The rearrangement links TRBV19 to TRBJ2-3; D remains unclear. V was trimmed by 6 bases and J by 3 bases, leaving 7 bases between them. The CDR3 is made up of 12 amino acids. CDR1 is LNHDA, CDR2 SQIVND, per germline (reference sequence). CDR3: CASSPGTDTQYF. CDR3 DNA: TGTGCCAGTAGCCCAGGAACAGATACGCAGTATTTT.

V usage is TRBV18 and J usage is TRBJ2-1, with 8 bases matching TRBD2. This CDR3 comprises 14 residues. Per the germline V gene, CDR1 is KGHSH and CDR2 is LQKENI. Losses at the gene ends were 0 bases for V and 9 bases for J; bases not matched to a gene: 4. DNA of the CDR3: TGTGCCAGCTCACCACCGTCCGGGGGGGGTGAGCAGTTCTTC. Translation gives CASSPPSGGGEQFF.